This TCR beta chain comes out of a study of blood T cell repertoires in COVID-19. In the study overall: Samples of COVID-19 (acute and convalescent) were obtained from the United States, Italy and Spain. T cells, B-cell-depleted T cells, or PBMCs provided the cDNA or gDNA that served as material.

The CDR3 has 17 amino acids. V was cut by 5 bases and J by 0 bases, with 17 bases left in between. Germline V gives CDR1 LGHDT, CDR2 YNNKEL (reference sequence). In its sample, this clone was seen once. Per the study methods: Scientists estimated how many nucleated cells there were by amplifying reference gene primers. Only in-frame clones appear in the TCRdb table, and some are missing; sequencing was by immunoSEQ multiplex PCR. V and J calls and clone size come straight from that table; D and trimming were deduced from the DNA. The table shows about 140,000 clones, with around 87% occurring only once.

Sequencing input: peripheral blood. The rearrangement uses TRBV3-1 (or the pseudogene TRBV3-2) and TRBJ1-3; the D is unclear. This TCR was recovered from a man in his fifties with active COVID-19. The CDR3 protein is CASSLTPGSSSGNTIYF. CDR3 in DNA: TGTGCCAGCAGCTTAACTCCGGGGAGCTCCTCTGGAAACACCATATATTTT.